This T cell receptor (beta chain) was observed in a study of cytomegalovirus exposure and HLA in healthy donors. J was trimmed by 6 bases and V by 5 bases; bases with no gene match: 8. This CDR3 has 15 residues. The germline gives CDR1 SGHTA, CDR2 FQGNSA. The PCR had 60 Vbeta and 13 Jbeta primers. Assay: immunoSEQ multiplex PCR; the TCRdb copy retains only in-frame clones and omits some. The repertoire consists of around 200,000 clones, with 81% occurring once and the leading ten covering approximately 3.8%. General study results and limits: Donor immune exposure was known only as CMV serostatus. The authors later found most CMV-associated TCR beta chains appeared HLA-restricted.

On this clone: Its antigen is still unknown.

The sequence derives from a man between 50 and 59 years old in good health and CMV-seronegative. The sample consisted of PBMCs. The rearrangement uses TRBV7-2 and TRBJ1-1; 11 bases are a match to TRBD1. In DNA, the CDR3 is TGTGCCAGCAGCAAGCTGGACAGGGGGCTCGCTGAAGCTTTCTTT. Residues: CASSKLDRGLAEAFF. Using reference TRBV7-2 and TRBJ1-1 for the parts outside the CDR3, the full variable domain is GAGVSQSPSNKVTEKGKDVELRCDPISGHTALYWYRQSLGQGLEFLIYFQGNSAPDKSGLPSDRFSAERTGGSVSTLTIQRTQQEDSAVYLCASSKLDRGLAEAFFGQGTRLTVV.